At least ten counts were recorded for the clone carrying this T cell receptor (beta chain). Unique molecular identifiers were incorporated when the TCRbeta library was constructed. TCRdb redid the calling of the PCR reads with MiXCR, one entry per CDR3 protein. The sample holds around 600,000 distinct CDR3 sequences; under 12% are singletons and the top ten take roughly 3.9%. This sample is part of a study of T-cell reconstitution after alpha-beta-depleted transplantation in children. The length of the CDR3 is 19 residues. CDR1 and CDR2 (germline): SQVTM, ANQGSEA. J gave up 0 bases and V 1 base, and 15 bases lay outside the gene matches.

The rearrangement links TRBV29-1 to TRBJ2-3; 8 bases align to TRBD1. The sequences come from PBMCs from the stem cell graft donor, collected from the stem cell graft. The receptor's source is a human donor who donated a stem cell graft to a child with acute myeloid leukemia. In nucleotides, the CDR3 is TGCAGCGTTGAAGCCCCCGGGACAGGTGACAGCGGAAGCACAGATACGCAGTATTTT. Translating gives CSVEAPGTGDSGSTDTQYF.